These 19 T cell receptor beta chains were sequenced from one sample in a study of cytomegalovirus exposure and HLA in healthy donors. In the PCR, 60 Vbeta and 13 Jbeta primers were used. Profiling relied on immunoSEQ multiplex PCR, and the TCRdb table lists in-frame clones only, not all of them. Of 150,000 to 200,000 clones in the sample, about 80% were seen once. The sequencing input was PBMCs. The receptor set was obtained from a woman aged 30 to 39 in good health and CMV-seropositive.

The rearrangement uses TRBV5-1 and TRBJ2-7; 12 bases are a match to TRBD2. Per germline, CDR1 SGHRS and CDR2 YFSETQ. The CDR3 runs to 14 residues. Unmatched junction bases numbered 4, after V lost 3 bases and J lost 6 bases. The CDR3 region is CASSSSGRASEQYF. The CDR3 coding sequence is TGCGCCAGCAGCTCTAGCGGGAGGGCTTCCGAGCAGTACTTC.

The rearrangement joins TRBV7-8 to TRBJ1-3; possible D gene TRBD1, 5 bases. In germline, CDR1 is SGHVS, CDR2 FQNEAQ. V was trimmed by 8 bases and J by 0 bases, leaving 8 bases between them. This CDR3 comprises 13 residues. Here the CDR3 reads CASGGTSGNTIYF. The CDR3 DNA follows: TGTGCCAGCGGAGGGACCTCTGGAAACACCATATATTTT. Full variable domain (outside the CDR3, taken from reference TRBV7-8 and TRBJ1-3): GAGVSQSPRYKVAKRGQDVALRCDPISGHVSLFWYQQALGQGPEFLTYFQNEAQLDKSGLPSDRFFAERPEGSVSTLKIQRTQQEDSAVYLCASGGTSGNTIYFGEGSWLTVV.

The chain couples TRBV27 to TRBJ1-5; perhaps TRBD1 as D (5 bases). Trimming removed 3 bases at V and 0 bases at J, with 6 bases between. The CDR3 length is 14 residues. Germline values: CDR1 MNHEY, CDR2 SMNVEV (reference sequence). The CDR3 protein is CASSFGHSNQPQHF. The CDR3 bases are TGTGCCAGCAGTTTTGGACATAGCAATCAGCCCCAGCATTTT.

The chain links TRBV4-3 to TRBJ1-4, with 8 bases fitting TRBD1. Germline CDR1 reads LGHNA; CDR2 reads YSLEER. Germline trimming cut 0 bases from V and 5 bases from J; bases unmatched to any gene: 8. This CDR3 contains 17 residues. CDR3 DNA sequence: TGCGCCAGCAGCCAAGATTTTCCCAGACAGGGGAATGAAAAACTGTTTTTT. Translation gives CASSQDFPRQGNEKLFF.

This chain links TRBV28 with TRBJ2-3, with 7 bases identical to TRBD1. The CDR3 is 14 amino acids. J gave up 2 bases and V 7 bases, and 6 bases lay outside the gene matches. CDR1 and CDR2 from the germline V gene are MDHEN and SYDVKM. The CDR3 spells CASTSGQNTDTQYF. As DNA, the CDR3 is TGTGCCAGCACCTCGGGACAGAACACAGATACGCAGTATTTT. Full variable domain (rest looked up from reference TRBV28 and TRBJ2-3): DVKVTQSSRYLVKRTGEKVFLECVQDMDHENMFWYRQDPGLGLRLIYFSYDVKMKEKGDIPEGYSVSREKKERFSLILESASTNQTSMYLCASTSGQNTDTQYFGPGTRLTVL.

The chain links TRBV7-2 to TRBJ1-2, with 8 bases identical to TRBD1. The CDR3 is 14 amino acids. The germline V gene encodes CDR1 SGHTA and CDR2 FQGNSA. The ends lost 3 bases at V and 9 bases at J; junction bases unmatched: 9. The CDR3 DNA reads TGTGCCAGCAGCTTCCCCCAGGGGGCTGCGAGCTACACCTTC. Translated, it gives CASSFPQGAASYTF. Using reference TRBV7-2 and TRBJ1-2 for the parts outside the CDR3, the full variable domain is GAGVSQSPSNKVTEKGKDVELRCDPISGHTALYWYRQSLGQGLEFLIYFQGNSAPDKSGLPSDRFSAERTGGSVSTLTIQRTQQEDSAVYLCASSFPQGAASYTFGSGTRLTVV.

The CDR3 protein is CASSLLAGDIANTGELFF. The DNA for the CDR3 is TGTGCCAGCAGCTTGTTAGCGGGAGACATCGCGAACACCGGGGAGCTGTTTTTT. This chain connects TRBV11-3 to TRBJ2-2; 9 nucleotides match TRBD2. CDR1 and CDR2 (germline): SGHNT, YENEEA. V trimming: 3 bases; J trimming: 0 bases; junction bases outside the gene matches: 8. The CDR3 is 18 residues long.

The chain employs TRBV7-2 and TRBJ1-2; 7 positions agree with TRBD1. This CDR3 spans 18 amino acids. The germline V gene encodes CDR1 SGHTA and CDR2 FQGNSA. Trimming removed 1 base from V and 4 bases from J; junction bases left unmatched: 15. The CDR3 DNA is TGTGCCAGCAGCTTAGTCTCCTTTTTCGCAGGGGGACTCTATGGCTACACCTTC. It is translated as CASSLVSFFAGGLYGYTF. Based on the CDR3 plus reference TRBV7-2 and TRBJ1-2, the full variable domain is GAGVSQSPSNKVTEKGKDVELRCDPISGHTALYWYRQSLGQGLEFLIYFQGNSAPDKSGLPSDRFSAERTGGSVSTLTIQRTQQEDSAVYLCASSLVSFFAGGLYGYTFGSGTRLTVV.

The chain recombines TRBV7-3 with TRBJ2-1, with 8 bases fitting TRBD1. The V segment lost 3 bases and the J segment 5 bases; nucleotides outside the gene matches: 6. This CDR3 comprises 15 residues. Per the germline V gene, CDR1 is SGHTA and CDR2 is FQGTGA. The CDR3 spells CASSLAGGAHNEQFF. As DNA, the CDR3 is TGTGCCAGCAGCTTGGCAGGGGGCGCCCACAATGAGCAGTTCTTC.

This rearrangement joins TRBV19 to TRBJ2-2; 8 bases fit TRBD1. This CDR3 has 16 amino acids. V lost 5 bases, J lost 2 bases, and 7 bases stayed unmatched. In germline, CDR1 is LNHDA, CDR2 SQIVND (reference sequence). The CDR3 here is CASSVRQGTNTGELFF. In DNA, the CDR3 is TGTGCCAGTAGTGTCCGACAGGGGACCAACACCGGGGAGCTGTTTTTT.

The chain links TRBV7-6 to TRBJ2-5, with 11 bases aligning to TRBD1. Matching the DNA end better, TRBJ2-7 makes the J call doubtful. The CDR3 totals 15 residues. Germline loops: CDR1 SGHVS, CDR2 FNYEAQ. CDR3 coding DNA: TGTGCCAGCAGCCTAGGACAGGGGGCTAACTACGAGCAGTACTTC. Protein sequence: CASSLGQGANYEQYF.

The CDR3 sequence is CASSSGAITYTF. The CDR3 coding sequence is TGTGCCAGCAGTTCAGGGGCCATCACCTACACCTTC. V is TRBV2 and J is TRBJ1-2, with D possibly matching TRBD1 (6 bases). CDR1 and CDR2 from the germline V gene are SNHLY and FYNNEI. V gave up 5 bases and J gave up 10 bases, with 14 bases separating them. This CDR3 is 12 amino acids long.

In the case of this clone: Its ends do not fully match the called genes, so a read error is possible. The V gene is TRBV7-7, the J gene TRBJ1-4; 10 nucleotides align to TRBD1. Germline-derived CDR1 and CDR2 are SSHAT and FNYEAQ (reference sequence). CDR3 size: 15 residues. CDR3 sequence (DNA): TGTGCTAGCAGCCCACGGGGACAGGGGAATGAAAAACTGTTTTTT. Its protein product is CASSPRGQGNEKLFF.

CDR3 DNA: TGTGCCAGCAGCTTAGGGCACAGCTTATACGAGCAGTACTTC. This gives the protein CASSLGHSLYEQYF. The chain uses TRBV7-9 and TRBJ2-7; no definite D call. Germline CDR1 is SEHNR and CDR2 is FQNEAQ (reference sequence). This CDR3 comprises 14 residues. Trimming stripped 1 base from V and 4 bases from J, with 11 bases between. The full variable domain, its missing parts supplied by reference TRBV7-9 and TRBJ2-7, is DTGVSQNPRHKITKRGQNVTFRCDPISEHNRLYWYRQTLGQGPEFLTYFQNEAQLEKSRLLSDRFSAERPKGSFSTLEIQRTEQGDSAMYLCASSLGHSLYEQYFGPGTRLTVT.

This chain joins TRBV28 and TRBJ2-1; TRBD1 is a possible D gene (6 bases). The CDR3 totals 12 residues. The germline V and J ends were trimmed by 6 bases and 9 bases, with 12 bases remaining between them. Germline CDR1 is MDHEN and CDR2 is SYDVKM. CDR3 amino acids: CASSYRRGEQFF. The CDR3 bases are TGTGCCAGCAGCTATCGCAGGGGTGAGCAGTTCTTC.

The chain employs TRBV11-3 and TRBJ2-1, with D maybe TRBD2 (6 bases). The CDR3 has 18 residues. V lost 5 bases to trimming and J lost 1 base, with 21 bases between them. CDR1 and CDR2 from the germline V gene are SGHNT and YENEEA. The CDR3 bases are TGTGCCAGCAGCCTAGCCGGAGGTCGGGAGAGGTCCTACAATGAGCAGTTCTTC. Protein product: CASSLAGGRERSYNEQFF.

J is TRBJ2-7 and V is TRBV5-4, with TRBD2 as a possible D gene (6 bases). Per germline, CDR1 SGHNT and CDR2 YYREEE (reference sequence). Trimming took 4 bases from V and 6 from J, leaving 20 bases between them. The CDR3 extends over 15 amino acids. The CDR3 reads CASSLGRAVGGEQYF. For the CDR3, the DNA is TGTGCCAGCAGCCTAGGCAGGGCTGTCGGGGGCGAGCAGTACTTC. The complete variable domain, with remaining parts taken from reference TRBV5-4 and TRBJ2-7, reads ETGVTQSPTHLIKTRGQQVTLRCSSQSGHNTVSWYQQALGQGPQFIFQYYREEENGRGNFPPRFSGLQFPNYSSELNVNALELDDSALYLCASSLGRAVGGEQYFGPGTRLTVT.

The rearrangement uses TRBV6-5 and TRBJ2-3; 13 bases line up with TRBD2. V lost 5 bases and J lost 1; bases outside the gene matches: 0. This CDR3 has 15 residues. Germline assignment: CDR1 MNHEY and CDR2 SVGAGI. In nucleotides, the CDR3 is TGTGCCAGCAGTGGACTAGCGGGGGGCACAGATACGCAGTATTTT. Its translation is CASSGLAGGTDTQYF.

This clone was counted only a few times. The V gene is TRBV11-3, the J gene TRBJ1-1; TRBD1 might be the D (6 bases). From germline, CDR1 is SGHNT and CDR2 YENEEA. Trimming cost V 4 bases and J 3 bases, with 9 bases left between them. This CDR3 is built from 13 residues. DNA for the CDR3: TGTGCCAGCAGCTGGCAGGGGTACACTGAAGCTTTCTTT. This encodes CASSWQGYTEAFF. The full variable domain, rest sourced from reference TRBV11-3 and TRBJ1-1, is EAGVVQSPRYKIIEKKQPVAFWCNPISGHNTLYWYLQNLGQGPELLIRYENEEAVDDSQLPKDRFSAERLKGVDSTLKIQPAELGDSAVYLCASSWQGYTEAFFGQGTRLTVV.